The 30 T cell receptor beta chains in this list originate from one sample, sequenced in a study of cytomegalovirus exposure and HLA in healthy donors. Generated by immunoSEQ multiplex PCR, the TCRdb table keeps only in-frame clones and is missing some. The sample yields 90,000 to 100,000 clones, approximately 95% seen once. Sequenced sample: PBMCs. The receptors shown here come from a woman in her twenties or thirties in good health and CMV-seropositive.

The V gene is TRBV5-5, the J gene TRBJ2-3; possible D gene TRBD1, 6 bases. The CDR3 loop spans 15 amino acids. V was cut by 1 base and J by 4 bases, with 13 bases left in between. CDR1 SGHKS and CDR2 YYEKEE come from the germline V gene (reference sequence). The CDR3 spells CASSLTLQGSDTQYF. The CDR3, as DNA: TGTGCCAGCAGCTTGACCTTACAGGGTTCAGATACGCAGTATTTT.

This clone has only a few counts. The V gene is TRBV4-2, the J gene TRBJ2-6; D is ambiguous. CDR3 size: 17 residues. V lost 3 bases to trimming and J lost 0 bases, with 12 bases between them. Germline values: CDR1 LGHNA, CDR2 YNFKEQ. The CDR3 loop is CASSQGPLSSGANVLTF. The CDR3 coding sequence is TGTGCCAGCAGCCAGGGCCCCCTGAGCTCTGGGGCCAACGTCCTGACTTTC.

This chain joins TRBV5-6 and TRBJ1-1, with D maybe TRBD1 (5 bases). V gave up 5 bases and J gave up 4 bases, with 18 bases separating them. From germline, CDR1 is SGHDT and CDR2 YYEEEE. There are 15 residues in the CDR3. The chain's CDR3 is CASRTDGGGGTEAFF. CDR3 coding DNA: TGTGCCAGCAGAACCGATGGTGGGGGGGGCACTGAAGCTTTCTTT.

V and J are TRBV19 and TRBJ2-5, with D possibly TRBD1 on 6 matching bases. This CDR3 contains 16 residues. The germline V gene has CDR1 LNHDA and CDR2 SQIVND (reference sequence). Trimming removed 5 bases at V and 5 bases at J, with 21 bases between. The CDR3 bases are TGTGCCAGTAGTCCGTTCCGGGACCAGGGGTGGGAGACCCAGTACTTC. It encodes CASSPFRDQGWETQYF.

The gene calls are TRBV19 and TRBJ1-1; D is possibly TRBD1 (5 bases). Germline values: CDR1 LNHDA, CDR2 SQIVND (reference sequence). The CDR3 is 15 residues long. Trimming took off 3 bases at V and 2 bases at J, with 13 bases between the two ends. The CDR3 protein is CASSMQGAANTEAFF. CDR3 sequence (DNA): TGTGCCAGTAGTATGCAGGGTGCGGCAAACACTGAAGCTTTCTTT. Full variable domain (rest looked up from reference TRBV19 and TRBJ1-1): DGGITQSPKYLFRKEGQNVTLSCEQNLNHDAMYWYRQDPGQGLRLIYYSQIVNDFQKGDIAEGYSVSREKKESFPLTVTSAQKNPTAFYLCASSMQGAANTEAFFGQGTRLTVV.

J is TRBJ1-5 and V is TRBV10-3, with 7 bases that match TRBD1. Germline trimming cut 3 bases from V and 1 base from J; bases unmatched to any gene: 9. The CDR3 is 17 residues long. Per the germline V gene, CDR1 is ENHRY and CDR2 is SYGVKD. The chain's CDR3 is CAISDKKTGPSNQPQHF. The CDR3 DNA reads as TGTGCCATCAGTGATAAAAAGACAGGGCCCAGCAATCAGCCCCAGCATTTT.

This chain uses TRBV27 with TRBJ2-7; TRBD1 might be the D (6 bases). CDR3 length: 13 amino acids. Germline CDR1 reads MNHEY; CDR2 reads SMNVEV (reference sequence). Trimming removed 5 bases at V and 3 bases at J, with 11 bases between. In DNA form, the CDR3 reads TGTGCCAGCAGTGTGGACAGTCACTACGAGCAGTACTTC. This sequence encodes CASSVDSHYEQYF.

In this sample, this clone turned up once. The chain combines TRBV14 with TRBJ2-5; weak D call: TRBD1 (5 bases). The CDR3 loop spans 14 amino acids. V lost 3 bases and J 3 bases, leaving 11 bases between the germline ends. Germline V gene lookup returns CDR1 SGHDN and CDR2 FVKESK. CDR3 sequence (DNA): TGTGCCAGCAGCCAGGTCAGGGATGAAGAGACCCAGTACTTC. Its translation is CASSQVRDEETQYF. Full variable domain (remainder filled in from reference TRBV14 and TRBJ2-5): EAGVTQFPSHSVIEKGQTVTLRCDPISGHDNLYWYRRVMGKEIKFLLHFVKESKQDESGMPNNRFLAERTGGTYSTLKVQPAELEDSGVYFCASSQVRDEETQYFGPGTRLLVL.

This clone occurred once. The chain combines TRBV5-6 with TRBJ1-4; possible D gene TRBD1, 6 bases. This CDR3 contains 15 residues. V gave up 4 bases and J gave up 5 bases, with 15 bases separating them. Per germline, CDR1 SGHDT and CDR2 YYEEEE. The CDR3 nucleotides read TGTGCCAGCAGCCTGCGGGGGGGCGGGAATGAAAAACTGTTTTTT. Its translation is CASSLRGGGNEKLFF.

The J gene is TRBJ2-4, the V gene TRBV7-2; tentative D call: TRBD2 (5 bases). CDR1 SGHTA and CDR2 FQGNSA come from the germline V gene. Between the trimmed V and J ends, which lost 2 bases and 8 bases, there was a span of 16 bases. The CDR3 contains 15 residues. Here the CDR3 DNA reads TGTGCCAGCAGCTTACGTTCTAATAAGGGAGACATTCAGTACTTC. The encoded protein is CASSLRSNKGDIQYF.

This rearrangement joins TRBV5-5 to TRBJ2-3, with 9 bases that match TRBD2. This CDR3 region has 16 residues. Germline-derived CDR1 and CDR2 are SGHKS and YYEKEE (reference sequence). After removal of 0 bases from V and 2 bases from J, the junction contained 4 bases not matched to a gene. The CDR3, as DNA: TGTGCCAGCAGCTTGGCGACTAGCGGAACCACAGATACGCAGTATTTT. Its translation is CASSLATSGTTDTQYF.

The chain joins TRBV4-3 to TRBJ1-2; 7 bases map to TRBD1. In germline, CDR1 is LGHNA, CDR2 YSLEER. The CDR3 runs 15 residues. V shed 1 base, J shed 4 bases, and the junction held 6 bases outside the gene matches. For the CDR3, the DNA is TGCGCCAGCAGCCAAGGTCGAGGGGGCTTCTATGGCTACACCTTC. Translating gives CASSQGRGGFYGYTF.

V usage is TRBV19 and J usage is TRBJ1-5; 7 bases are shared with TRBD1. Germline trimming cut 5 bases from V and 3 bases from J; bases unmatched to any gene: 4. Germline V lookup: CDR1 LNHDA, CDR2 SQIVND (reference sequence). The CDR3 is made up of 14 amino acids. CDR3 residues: CASSAGTVNQPQHF. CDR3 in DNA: TGTGCCAGTAGTGCCGGGACAGTCAATCAGCCCCAGCATTTT.

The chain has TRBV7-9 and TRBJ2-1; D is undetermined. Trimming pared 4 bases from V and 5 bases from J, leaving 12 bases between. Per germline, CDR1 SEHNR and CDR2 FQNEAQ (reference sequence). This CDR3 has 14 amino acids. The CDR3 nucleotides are TGTGCCAGCAGCTCAGCGCGTTATCACAATGAGCAGTTCTTC. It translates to CASSSARYHNEQFF.

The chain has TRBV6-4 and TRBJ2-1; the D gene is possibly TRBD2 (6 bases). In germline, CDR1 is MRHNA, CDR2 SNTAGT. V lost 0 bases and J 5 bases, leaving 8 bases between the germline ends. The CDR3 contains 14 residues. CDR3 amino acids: CASSDSTGDNEQFF. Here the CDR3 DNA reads TGTGCCAGCAGTGACTCTACGGGGGACAATGAGCAGTTCTTC.

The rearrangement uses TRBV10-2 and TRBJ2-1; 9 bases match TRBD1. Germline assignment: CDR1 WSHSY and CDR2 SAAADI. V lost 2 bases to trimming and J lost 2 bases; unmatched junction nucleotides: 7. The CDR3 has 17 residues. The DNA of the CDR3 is TGCGCCAGCAGTGAGCCTACAGGGGGCGCCCCCTACAATGAGCAGTTCTTC. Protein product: CASSEPTGGAPYNEQFF.

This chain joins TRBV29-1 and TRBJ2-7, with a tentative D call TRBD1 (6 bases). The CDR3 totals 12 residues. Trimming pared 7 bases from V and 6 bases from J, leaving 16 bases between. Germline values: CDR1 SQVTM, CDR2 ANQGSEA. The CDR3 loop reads CSGDTGTGEQYF. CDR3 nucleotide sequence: TGCAGCGGTGACACAGGGACGGGCGAGCAGTACTTC.

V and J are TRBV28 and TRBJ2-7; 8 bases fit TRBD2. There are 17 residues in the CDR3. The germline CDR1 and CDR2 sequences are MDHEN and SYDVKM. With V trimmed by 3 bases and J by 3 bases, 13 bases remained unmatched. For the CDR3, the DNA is TGTGCCAGCAGTTTGGGACGGGGGGGAACAGGGTTCTACGAGCAGTACTTC. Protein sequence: CASSLGRGGTGFYEQYF.

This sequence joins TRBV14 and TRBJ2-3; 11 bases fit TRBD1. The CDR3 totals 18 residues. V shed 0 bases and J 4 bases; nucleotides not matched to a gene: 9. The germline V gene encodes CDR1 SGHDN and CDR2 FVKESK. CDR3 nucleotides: TGTGCCAGCAGCCAAGATCTTGGACAGGGGGCGCGAGCAGATACGCAGTATTTT. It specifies CASSQDLGQGARADTQYF.

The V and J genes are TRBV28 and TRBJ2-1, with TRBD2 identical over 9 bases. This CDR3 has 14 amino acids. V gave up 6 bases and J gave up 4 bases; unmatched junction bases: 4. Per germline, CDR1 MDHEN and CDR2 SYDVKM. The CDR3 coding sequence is TGTGCCAGCAGACCTAGCGGGACGTACAATGAGCAGTTCTTC. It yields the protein CASRPSGTYNEQFF.

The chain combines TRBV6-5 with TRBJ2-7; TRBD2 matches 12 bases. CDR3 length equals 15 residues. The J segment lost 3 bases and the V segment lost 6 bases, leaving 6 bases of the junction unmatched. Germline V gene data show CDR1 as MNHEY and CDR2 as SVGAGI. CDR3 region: CASSRLAGAYYEQYF. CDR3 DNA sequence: TGTGCCAGCAGCAGACTAGCGGGAGCGTACTACGAGCAGTACTTC.

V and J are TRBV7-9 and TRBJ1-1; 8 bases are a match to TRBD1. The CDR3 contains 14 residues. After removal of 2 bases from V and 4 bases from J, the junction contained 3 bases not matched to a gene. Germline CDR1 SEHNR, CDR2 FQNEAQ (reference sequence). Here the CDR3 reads CASSLSGGITEAFF. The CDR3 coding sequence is TGTGCCAGCAGCTTATCAGGGGGCATCACTGAAGCTTTCTTT.

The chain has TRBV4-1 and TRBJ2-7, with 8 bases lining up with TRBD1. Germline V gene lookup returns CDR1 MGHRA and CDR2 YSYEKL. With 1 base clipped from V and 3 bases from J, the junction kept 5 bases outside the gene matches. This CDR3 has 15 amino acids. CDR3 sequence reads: CASSQVGTGDYEQYF. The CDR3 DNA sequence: TGCGCCAGCAGCCAAGTAGGGACAGGAGACTACGAGCAGTACTTC.

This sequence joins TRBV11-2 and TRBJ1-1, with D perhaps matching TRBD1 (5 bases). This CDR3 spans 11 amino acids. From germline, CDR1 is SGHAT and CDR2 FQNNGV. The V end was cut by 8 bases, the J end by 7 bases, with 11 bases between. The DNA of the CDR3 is TGTGCCAGCGGGGGGACGATTGAAGCTTTCTTT. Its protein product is CASGGTIEAFF.

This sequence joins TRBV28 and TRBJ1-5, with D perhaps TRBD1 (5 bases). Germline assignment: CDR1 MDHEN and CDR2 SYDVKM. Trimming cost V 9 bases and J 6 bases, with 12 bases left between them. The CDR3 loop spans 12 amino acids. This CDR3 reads CASSGGGQPQHF. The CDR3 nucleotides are TGTGCCAGTTCGGGGGGAGGTCAGCCCCAGCATTTT.

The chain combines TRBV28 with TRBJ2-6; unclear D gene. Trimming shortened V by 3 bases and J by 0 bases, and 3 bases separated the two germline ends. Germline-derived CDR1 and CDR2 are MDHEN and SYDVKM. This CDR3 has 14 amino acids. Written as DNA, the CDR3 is TGTGCCAGCAGTTTTAGCTCTGGGGCCAACGTCCTGACTTTC. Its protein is CASSFSSGANVLTF.

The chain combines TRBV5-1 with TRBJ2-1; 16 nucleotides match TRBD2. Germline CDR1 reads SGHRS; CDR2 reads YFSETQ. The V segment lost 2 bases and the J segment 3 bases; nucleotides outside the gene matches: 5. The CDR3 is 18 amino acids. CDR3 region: CASSFGTSGRASYNEQFF. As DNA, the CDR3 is TGCGCCAGCAGCTTCGGGACTAGCGGGAGGGCCAGCTACAATGAGCAGTTCTTC.

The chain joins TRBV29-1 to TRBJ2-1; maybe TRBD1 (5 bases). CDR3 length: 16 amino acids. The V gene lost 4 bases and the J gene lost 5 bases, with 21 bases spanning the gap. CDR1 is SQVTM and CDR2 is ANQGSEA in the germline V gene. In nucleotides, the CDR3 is TGCAGCGTTGGAGTCAGGGTGGGTCCAGGACACAATGAGCAGTTCTTC. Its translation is CSVGVRVGPGHNEQFF.

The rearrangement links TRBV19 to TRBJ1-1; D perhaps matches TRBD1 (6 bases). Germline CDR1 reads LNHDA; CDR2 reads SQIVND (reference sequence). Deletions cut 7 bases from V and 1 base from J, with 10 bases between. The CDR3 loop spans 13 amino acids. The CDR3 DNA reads TGTGCCAGTACCCGCAGGGGGAACACTGAAGCTTTCTTT. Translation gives CASTRRGNTEAFF. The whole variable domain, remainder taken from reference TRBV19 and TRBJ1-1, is DGGITQSPKYLFRKEGQNVTLSCEQNLNHDAMYWYRQDPGQGLRLIYYSQIVNDFQKGDIAEGYSVSREKKESFPLTVTSAQKNPTAFYLCASTRRGNTEAFFGQGTRLTVV.

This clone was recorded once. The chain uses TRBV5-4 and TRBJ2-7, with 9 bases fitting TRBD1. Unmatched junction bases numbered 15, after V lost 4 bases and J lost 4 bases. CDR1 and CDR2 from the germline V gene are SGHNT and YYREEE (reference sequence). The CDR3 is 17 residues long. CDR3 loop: CASSPNPGTGNYYEQYF. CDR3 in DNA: TGTGCCAGCAGCCCTAACCCCGGGACAGGGAATTATTACGAGCAGTACTTC.